Below are 20 T cell receptor beta chains sequenced from a single sample in a study of shared clonotypes between healthy human individuals. Measured with immunoSEQ multiplex PCR; TCRdb has only the in-frame clones, and not every one. The sample holds 1.5 million to 2.5 million clones, over 85% seen once. Naive CD8 isolation took CD45RO-negative cells positively selected for CCR7 and excluded terminally differentiated effector memory CD45RA+ cells. Source material: naive CD8+ T cells sorted from blood. These receptors all come from a man in his late teens or twenties in good health.

The rearrangement links TRBV2 to TRBJ1-6, with a weak D call TRBD1 (5 bases). CDR3 length equals 16 residues. Germline assignment: CDR1 SNHLY and CDR2 FYNNEI. V was clipped by 4 bases and J by 8 bases, with 18 bases between them. The chain's CDR3 is CASSAIGGIFDSPLHF. The CDR3, as DNA: TGTGCCAGCAGTGCTATTGGGGGAATATTTGATTCACCCCTCCACTTT.

The chain recombines TRBV4-1 with TRBJ2-5, with D possibly TRBD2 on 5 matching bases. The CDR3 consists of 16 residues. Trimming cost V 1 base and J 3 bases, with 15 bases left between them. Germline values: CDR1 MGHRA, CDR2 YSYEKL. CDR3 loop: CASSQGWGAAEETQYF. The CDR3 DNA is TGCGCCAGCAGCCAAGGTTGGGGAGCTGCGGAAGAGACCCAGTACTTC.

This chain uses TRBV30 with TRBJ2-3, with D uncertain. The CDR3 extends over 13 amino acids. Germline CDR1 is GTSNPN and CDR2 is SVGIG (reference sequence). V was trimmed by 0 bases and J by 2 bases, leaving 6 bases between them. The CDR3 loop reads CAWSVGITDTQYF. CDR3 nucleotide sequence: TGTGCCTGGAGTGTTGGGATCACAGATACGCAGTATTTT.

Concerning this clone itself: Other DNA sequences in this specimen translate into the identical CDR3. The chain has TRBV27 and TRBJ2-7, with a tentative D call TRBD1 (6 bases). The CDR3 sequence is 13 residues long. The V end was cut by 0 bases, the J end by 5 bases, with 8 bases between. Germline V lookup: CDR1 MNHEY, CDR2 SMNVEV (reference sequence). As DNA, the CDR3 is TGTGCCAGCAGTTTATCGAGGGGGAACGAGCAGTACTTC. It specifies CASSLSRGNEQYF.

The count of this clone is one. The rearrangement joins TRBV18 to TRBJ2-7; TRBD1 matches at 11 bases. After removal of 2 bases from V and 4 bases from J, the junction contained 19 bases not matched to a gene. CDR3 length: 20 residues. The germline gives CDR1 KGHSH, CDR2 LQKENI. CDR3 loop: CASSPLYTRLGTGGRYEQYF. The CDR3 DNA sequence: TGTGCCAGCTCACCATTGTATACGAGATTAGGGACAGGGGGGCGATACGAGCAGTACTTC.

This clone has only one observation. The chain couples TRBV30 to TRBJ2-2, with 12 bases that match TRBD2. This CDR3 contains 16 residues. Germline CDR1 and CDR2: GTSNPN and SVGIG (reference sequence). The V segment lost 1 base and the J segment 4 bases; nucleotides outside the gene matches: 4. The CDR3 bases are TGTGCCTGGAGTGGACTAGCGGGGGTCCTCACCGGGGAGCTGTTTTTT. Its protein product is CAWSGLAGVLTGELFF.

The chain carries TRBV7-9 and TRBJ1-1; D not resolved. Germline V lookup: CDR1 SEHNR, CDR2 FQNEAQ (reference sequence). V lost 6 bases and J 1 base, leaving 18 bases between the germline ends. The CDR3 length is 16 residues. The CDR3 spells CASRTPEETSNTEAFF. The CDR3 region has the DNA TGTGCCAGCAGAACCCCCGAGGAAACTTCGAACACTGAAGCTTTCTTT.

V gene TRBV6-6 combines with J gene TRBJ2-1, with TRBD2 identical over 12 bases. Losses at the gene ends were 4 bases for V and 4 bases for J; bases not matched to a gene: 5. This CDR3 region has 16 residues. Germline V gene lookup returns CDR1 MNHNY and CDR2 SVGAGI (reference sequence). CDR3 nucleotide sequence: TGTGCCAGCAGTTGGATCACTAGCGGGGGGTACAATGAGCAGTTCTTC. Its protein is CASSWITSGGYNEQFF.

The chain joins TRBV7-9 to TRBJ2-7, with 9 bases that match TRBD2. The V and J ends lost 5 bases and 2 bases, in that order; junction bases with no gene match: 1. Per germline, CDR1 SEHNR and CDR2 FQNEAQ (reference sequence). The CDR3 consists of 13 residues. CDR3 sequence (DNA): TGTGCCAGCAGCGCTAGCGGGACCTACGAGCAGTACTTC. Translating it yields CASSASGTYEQYF.

With respect to this clone: Distinct nucleotide sequences in the sample also encode this CDR3. The chain has TRBV11-2 and TRBJ2-1; a weak D match, TRBD1 (7 bases). Germline lookup yields CDR1 SGHAT and CDR2 FQNNGV. Deletions cut 4 bases from V and 7 bases from J, with 11 bases between. This CDR3 comprises 13 residues. CDR3 residues: CASSWTGGNEQFF. CDR3 DNA sequence: TGTGCCAGCAGCTGGACAGGAGGGAATGAGCAGTTCTTC. Full variable domain (outside the CDR3, taken from reference TRBV11-2 and TRBJ2-1): EAGVAQSPRYKIIEKRQSVAFWCNPISGHATLYWYQQILGQGPKLLIQFQNNGVVDDSQLPKDRFSAERLKGVDSTLKIQPAKLEDSAVYLCASSWTGGNEQFFGPGTRLTVL.

The rearrangement links TRBV11-2 to TRBJ2-2, with D uncertain. Between the trimmed V and J ends, which lost 5 bases and 6 bases, there was a span of 7 bases. This CDR3 has 12 amino acids. Germline-derived CDR1 and CDR2 are SGHAT and FQNNGV. The CDR3 here is CASSPKPGELFF. CDR3 nucleotide sequence: TGTGCCAGCAGCCCGAAGCCCGGGGAGCTGTTTTTT.

J is TRBJ2-5 and V is TRBV10-1; 7 bases are shared with TRBD2. Germline-derived CDR1 and CDR2 are WNHNN and SYGVQD (reference sequence). Trimming took 3 bases from V and 2 from J; bases not matched to a gene: 9. The CDR3 is 16 residues long. The CDR3: CASSEASGGKQETQYF. CDR3 bases: TGCGCCAGCAGTGAAGCGTCGGGGGGAAAACAAGAGACCCAGTACTTC.

This sequence joins TRBV14 and TRBJ1-1; D is possibly TRBD1 (5 bases). V shed 4 bases and J shed 5 bases, with 17 bases lying between them. Per the germline V gene, CDR1 is SGHDN and CDR2 is FVKESK. The CDR3 runs to 15 residues. In DNA form, the CDR3 reads TGTGCCAGCAGCCCAGCGGACAAGTCCGGGACTGAAGCTTTCTTT. Protein product: CASSPADKSGTEAFF.

The V and J genes are TRBV7-9 and TRBJ2-3; no definite D call. CDR3 size: 12 residues. V lost 5 bases and J 7 bases, leaving 10 bases between the germline ends. The germline V gene has CDR1 SEHNR and CDR2 FQNEAQ (reference sequence). CDR3 residues: CASSPESYTQYF. For the CDR3, the DNA is TGTGCCAGCAGCCCCGAATCTTATACGCAGTATTTT.

V usage is TRBV6-5 and J usage is TRBJ2-3; maybe TRBD2 (6 bases). The germline V gene encodes CDR1 MNHEY and CDR2 SVGAGI. Trimming removed 9 bases from V and 3 bases from J, with 16 bases in between. There are 14 residues in the CDR3. CDR3 region: CASAWVGGTDTQYF. CDR3 in DNA: TGTGCCAGTGCTTGGGTGGGGGGAACAGATACGCAGTATTTT.

V gene TRBV4-1 combines with J gene TRBJ2-5; 9 bases align to TRBD2. The trim removed 5 bases at V and 5 bases at J, leaving 6 bases unmatched. This CDR3 is built from 14 residues. Germline CDR1 MGHRA, CDR2 YSYEKL. CDR3 in amino acids: CASSIGTSQETQYF. The CDR3 DNA is TGCGCCAGCAGCATCGGGACTAGCCAGGAGACCCAGTACTTC.

This clone was seen only once. The CDR3 region has the DNA TGTGCCAGCAGCTTAGAACGGCGTAACTATGGCTACACCTTC. Amino acids: CASSLERRNYGYTF. The gene calls are TRBV7-9 and TRBJ1-2; no reliable D call. This CDR3 region has 14 residues. Per the germline V gene, CDR1 is SEHNR and CDR2 is FQNEAQ (reference sequence). Trimming took 1 base from V and 1 from J, leaving 7 bases between them.

The chain carries TRBV5-1 and TRBJ1-1; TRBD1 matches 7 bases. Germline V gene sequence: CDR1 SGHRS, CDR2 YFSETQ. J gave up 3 bases and V 3 bases, and 11 bases lay outside the gene matches. This CDR3 contains 16 residues. This CDR3 is CASSWSGGTVDTEAFF. The CDR3 DNA reads TGCGCCAGCAGCTGGAGCGGAGGGACAGTGGACACTGAAGCTTTCTTT.

The chain recombines TRBV5-1 with TRBJ2-3; TRBD1 is a possible D gene (5 bases). CDR1 and CDR2 (germline): SGHRS, YFSETQ. This CDR3 contains 15 residues. The ends were cut back, 2 bases at V and 4 bases at J, with 14 bases in the middle. CDR3 amino acids: CASSFTGLRADTQYF. In DNA, the CDR3 is TGCGCCAGCAGCTTTACGGGTCTCAGGGCAGATACGCAGTATTTT.

This clone was found once. This chain joins TRBV5-1 and TRBJ2-7; the D is unclear. Germline loops: CDR1 SGHRS, CDR2 YFSETQ. Trimming stripped 0 bases from V and 3 bases from J, with 10 bases between. The CDR3 totals 14 residues. The CDR3 bases are TGCGCCAGCAGCTTGGCATCGACACTCTACGAGCAGTACTTC. Encoded protein: CASSLASTLYEQYF.